This is a list of T cell receptor beta chains from one sample in a study of blood T cell repertoires in COVID-19. Clones were sequenced by immunoSEQ multiplex PCR, and TCRdb holds only the in-frame ones, with some missing. The sample lists a few hundred thousand clones, about 87% occurring once. The sequenced sample was peripheral blood. The receptor set was obtained from a woman aged 30 to 39 with COVID-19, enrolled during active disease. The CDR3 runs from the conserved cysteine through the conserved F or W. A D gene is named only where the DNA matches it firmly. Clone sizes are given selectively: once, few, many, or a class where the clone is expanded.

J,D,V,size,CDR3,DNA
TRBJ2-1,TRBD2,TRBV2,once,CASSVERESYNEQFF,TGTGCCAGCAGCGTAGAGCGGGAGTCATACAATGAGCAGTTCTTC
TRBJ2-3,TRBD2,TRBV3-1/TRBV3-2,NA,CASSPRLAGVSTDTQYF,TGTGCCAGCAGCCCGCGACTAGCGGGGGTTAGCACAGATACGCAGTATTTT
TRBJ1-2,NA,TRBV6-5,NA,CASSYSSPYLNYGYTF,TGTGCCAGCAGTTACTCAAGTCCTTACCTAAACTATGGCTACACCTTC
TRBJ2-1,NA,TRBV11-2,once,CASSPMAGSSYNEQFF,TGTGCCAGCAGCCCCATGGCGGGCAGCTCCTACAATGAGCAGTTCTTC
TRBJ1-5,NA,TRBV6-5,NA,CAADTVGLNQPQHF,TGTGCCGCTGACACAGTGGGTCTTAATCAGCCCCAGCATTTT
TRBJ2-3,NA,TRBV27,once,CASSLSGHVPPTDTQYF,TGTGCCAGCAGTTTATCGGGGCACGTCCCTCCCACAGATACGCAGTATTTT
TRBJ1-5,NA,TRBV30,NA,CAWSPGRRGSQPQHF,TGTGCCTGGAGTCCGGGAAGAAGGGGGAGTCAGCCCCAGCATTTT
TRBJ2-1,TRBD2,TRBV7-9,NA,CASSSVPTSDSPNEQFF,TGTGCCAGCAGCTCGGTCCCCACTAGCGACTCTCCCAATGAGCAGTTCTTC
TRBJ2-7,NA,TRBV30,NA,CAWSAGALSYEQYF,TGTGCCTGGAGTGCAGGGGCTCTCTCCTACGAGCAGTACTTC
TRBJ2-7,TRBD1,TRBV7-6,NA,CASSSRDSSYEQYF,TGTGCCAGCAGCAGCAGGGACAGCTCCTACGAGCAGTACTTC
TRBJ2-4,NA,TRBV9,NA,CASSPFVKNIQYF,TGTGCCAGCAGCCCCTTTGTTAAAAACATTCAGTACTTC
TRBJ2-2,NA,TRBV6-5,NA,CASSFKGRPNTGELFF,TGTGCCAGCAGTTTCAAGGGGCGGCCGAACACCGGGGAGCTGTTTTTT
TRBJ1-2,NA,TRBV19,NA,CASSPAGQIGYGYTF,TGTGCCAGTAGTCCCGCCGGACAAATCGGATATGGCTACACCTTC
TRBJ1-5,TRBD1,TRBV6-5,few,CASQQGASNQPQHF,TGTGCCAGTCAACAGGGGGCTAGCAATCAGCCCCAGCATTTT
TRBJ1-1,NA,TRBV28,NA,CASSFGSEAFF,TGTGCCAGCAGTTTCGGGTCTGAAGCTTTCTTT
TRBJ2-7,TRBD1,TRBV7-9,few,CASSASGTGGAEQYF,TGTGCCAGCAGCGCTTCCGGGACAGGGGGCGCAGAGCAGTACTTC
TRBJ2-7,NA,TRBV30,NA,CAWSAGDEQYF,TGTGCCTGGAGTGCCGGAGACGAGCAGTACTTC
TRBJ2-7,TRBD2,TRBV29-1,few,CSVEGLAGGYEQYF,TGCAGCGTTGAAGGTCTAGCGGGAGGATACGAGCAGTACTTC
TRBJ1-1,NA,TRBV3-1/TRBV3-2,NA,CASSPSDGERSEAFF,TGTGCCAGCAGCCCTTCGGACGGGGAGAGGTCTGAAGCTTTCTTT
TRBJ2-3,NA,TRBV12-3/TRBV12-4,NA,CASSPRGGDTQYF,TGTGCCAGCAGCCCCCGCGGTGGTGATACGCAGTATTTT
TRBJ2-1,TRBD2,TRBV9,few,CASTSSGTGNEQFF,TGTGCCAGCACCAGTAGCGGGACGGGCAATGAGCAGTTCTTC
TRBJ2-7,TRBD1,TRBV4-1,NA,CASSPKQGPSYEQYF,TGCGCCAGCAGCCCTAAACAGGGGCCTTCTTACGAGCAGTACTTC
TRBJ1-5,NA,TRBV2,few,CASSGEATDQPQHF,TGTGCCAGCAGTGGGGAGGCGACCGATCAGCCCCAGCATTTT
TRBJ1-6,NA,TRBV6-2/TRBV6-3,few,CASSPGSLNSPLHF,TGTGCCAGCAGTCCGGGATCACTTAATTCACCCCTCCACTTT
TRBJ2-3,NA,TRBV24-1,NA,CATSDLSSALGTDTQYF,TGTGCCACCAGTGATTTGTCGTCGGCCCTAGGCACAGATACGCAGTATTTT
TRBJ1-4,NA,TRBV4-1,NA,CASSLIVSQGLGEKLFF,TGCGCCAGCAGCCTAATAGTTTCCCAGGGGCTTGGGGAAAAACTGTTTTTT
TRBJ2-2,TRBD1,TRBV10-3,NA,CAITSTGSTGELFF,TGTGCCATCACCTCGACAGGGAGCACCGGGGAGCTGTTTTTT
TRBJ1-4,NA,TRBV7-8,NA,CASSLAGGSNEKLFF,TGTGCCAGCAGCTTAGCCGGGGGTTCTAATGAAAAACTGTTTTTT
TRBJ1-2,TRBD1,TRBV7-2,NA,CASSLRRDRPWGYTF,TGTGCCAGCAGCTTGCGTCGGGACAGGCCTTGGGGCTACACCTTC
TRBJ1-2,NA,TRBV30,NA,CAWNPPDIYGYTF,TGTGCCTGGAACCCCCCAGACATCTATGGCTACACCTTC
TRBJ2-3,TRBD2,TRBV27,few,CASSRSSGLGTDTQYF,TGTGCCAGCAGTAGGTCTAGCGGGCTGGGCACAGATACGCAGTATTTT
TRBJ1-2,NA,TRBV28,NA,CASRLAGWKGYTF,TGTGCCAGCAGGCTCGCGGGGTGGAAAGGCTACACCTTC
TRBJ2-7,NA,TRBV21-1,NA,CASSKSRLRQGYEQYF,TGTGCCAGCAGCAAATCCAGACTGAGACAGGGCTACGAGCAGTACTTC
TRBJ1-4,NA,TRBV6-6,NA,CASSPGTTTNEKLFF,TGTGCCAGCAGTCCCGGGACAACAACTAATGAAAAACTGTTTTTT